The rows below give T cell receptor beta chains drawn from one sample of a study of T cells in Graves' hyperthyroidism and ophthalmopathy. Each CDR3 protein gets one entry after TCRdb re-called the multiplex PCR reads with MiXCR. The sample holds under 400,000 distinct CDR3 sequences; approximately 25% are singletons and the top ten take more than 60%. Sequencing was performed on blood. The receptors come from a man aged 50 to 60 with Graves' hyperthyroidism. The CDR3 runs from the conserved cysteine through the conserved F or W. The order of the fields is D gene, J gene, V gene, clone size, CDR3 protein, CDR3 DNA. A D gene is named only where the DNA matches it firmly. The size of a clone is reported for some rows only, either as once, few or many, or as a class for expanded clones.

D: NA
J: TRBJ1-1
V: TRBV5-1
size: NA
CDR3: CASSPIGRGLTEAFF
DNA: TGCGCCAGCAGCCCCATCGGCAGGGGCCTCACTGAAGCTTTCTTT

D: NA
J: TRBJ2-1
V: TRBV20-1
size: NA
CDR3: CSVGAGLLYNEQFF
DNA: TGCAGTGTCGGGGCCGGGCTTCTCTACAATGAGCAGTTCTTC

D: NA
J: TRBJ2-3
V: TRBV6-1
size: many
CDR3: CASTPRTSTDTQYF
DNA: TGTGCCAGCACCCCCAGGACTAGCACAGATACGCAGTATTTT

D: NA
J: TRBJ2-7
V: TRBV30
size: few
CDR3: CAWRVTGSSYEQYF
DNA: TGTGCCTGGAGAGTGACAGGATCCTCCTACGAGCAGTACTTC

D: NA
J: TRBJ2-5
V: TRBV11-1
size: many
CDR3: CASSLYGGPETQYF
DNA: TGTGCCAGCAGCTTATACGGGGGCCCAGAGACCCAGTACTTC

D: NA
J: TRBJ2-2
V: TRBV29-1
size: NA
CDR3: CSVEDLTRPGELFF
DNA: TGCAGCGTTGAAGATCTAACGAGGCCCGGGGAGCTGTTTTTT

D: NA
J: TRBJ2-5
V: TRBV11-3
size: NA
CDR3: CASSSPGGRQETQYF
DNA: TGTGCCAGCAGCTCCCCAGGAGGCAGGCAAGAGACCCAGTACTTC

D: TRBD2
J: TRBJ2-1
V: TRBV29-1
size: few
CDR3: CSVGPGGPGEQFF
DNA: TGCAGCGTTGGGCCGGGAGGGCCGGGGGAGCAGTTCTTC

D: TRBD1
J: TRBJ2-7
V: TRBV2
size: many
CDR3: CASRPGTGKIYEQYF
DNA: TGTGCCAGCAGGCCCGGGACAGGGAAGATCTACGAGCAGTACTTC

D: NA
J: TRBJ1-2
V: TRBV28
size: few
CDR3: CASSLGFYGYTF
DNA: TGTGCCAGCAGTTTAGGGTTCTATGGCTACACCTTC

D: TRBD1
J: TRBJ1-5
V: TRBV9
size: NA
CDR3: CASSATGVGQPQHF
DNA: TGTGCCAGCAGCGCGACAGGGGTAGGGCAGCCCCAGCATTTT

D: TRBD2
J: TRBJ2-7
V: TRBV27
size: NA
CDR3: CASRVRGGSKEQYF
DNA: TGTGCCAGTAGAGTACGGGGGGGGTCGAAAGAGCAGTACTTC

D: TRBD1
J: TRBJ1-1
V: TRBV6-9
size: NA
CDR3: CASSYRGENTEAFF
DNA: TGTGCCAGCAGTTACAGGGGGGAGAACACTGAAGCTTTCTTT

D: TRBD1
J: TRBJ1-2
V: TRBV12-5
size: few
CDR3: CASGLVFGTGVFYGYTF
DNA: TGTGCTAGTGGTTTGGTATTCGGGACAGGGGTATTCTATGGCTACACCTTC

D: NA
J: TRBJ1-5
V: TRBV10-3
size: NA
CDR3: CAIGMTAGSNQPQHF
DNA: TGTGCCATCGGGATGACAGCGGGCAGCAATCAGCCCCAGCATTTT

D: NA
J: TRBJ2-7
V: TRBV29-1
size: few
CDR3: CSIRPTRGSYEQYF
DNA: TGCAGCATACGCCCCACCAGGGGTTCCTACGAGCAGTACTTC

D: NA
J: TRBJ1-1
V: TRBV11-2
size: many
CDR3: CASSWRPGETNTEAFF
DNA: TGTGCCAGCAGCTGGAGGCCAGGGGAGACGAACACTGAAGCTTTCTTT

D: TRBD2
J: TRBJ2-1
V: TRBV10-3
size: NA
CDR3: CAISELAGGYYNEQFF
DNA: TGTGCCATCAGTGAACTAGCGGGAGGTTACTACAATGAGCAGTTCTTC